Sequencing of this T cell receptor (beta chain) was carried out in a study of CXCR3-negative and CXCR3-positive naive CD8 T cells. About the study: Sequencing gave about 140 million TRB reads overall, about 1.5 +/- 0.3 million per library.

Among CD8+ T cells, naive ones were CD45RO-CCR7+CD27+CD95-. Germline CDR1 and CDR2: MDHEN and SYDVKM. CDR3 length: 15 residues. Study-level points and caveats: CXCR3-positive naive cells had more hydrophobic TRB CDR3s than CXCR3-negative naive cells.

Through 5' RACE with UMI labels, the TRB cDNA libraries were prepared. TCRdb reprocessed the 5' RACE reads; each CDR3 protein has one entry and no DNA is given. This sample's clone table lists around 63,000 distinct CDR3 sequences. Worth noting for this clonotype: No antigen is known for it.

Sequencing was done on a sample of naive CXCR3+ CD8+ T cells from blood. The subset is: CD45RO-CCR7+CD27+CD95- naive CD8+ T cells expressing CXCR3 (TNR3+). This chain links TRBV28 with TRBJ2-2. The sequence was collected from a human donor in good health. Some clones in this sample may be carry-over from other donors' samples. The CDR3 loop reads CASTPGGANTGELFF.